The 8 T cell receptor beta chains below come from one sample, sequenced in a study of T cells in Graves' hyperthyroidism and ophthalmopathy. Amplification of TCR beta CDR3 regions was performed using RNA transcripts as template. HTBI primers drove first-round RT-PCR of the TCR CDR3. TCRdb used MiXCR to reprocess the multiplex PCR reads, holding one entry per CDR3 protein. The repertoire holds about 460,000 distinct CDR3 sequences, with approximately 23% as singletons. Material: blood. These receptors were collected from a woman aged 65 to 85 with Graves' ophthalmopathy.

This clonotype was detected many times. V and J are TRBV11-2 and TRBJ2-2, with 10 bases matching TRBD2. CDR1 is SGHAT and CDR2 is FQNNGV in the germline V gene. The V gene end was trimmed by 5 bases and the J gene end by 4 bases; junction bases not matched to a gene: 4. The CDR3 has 15 amino acids. The CDR3 DNA reads as TGTGCCAGCAGCCCTAGCGGGAGCGCCACCGGGGAGCTGTTTTTT. Its translation: CASSPSGSATGELFF.

Only a few counts were recorded for this clonotype. The chain is built from TRBV19 and TRBJ1-2, with 7 bases identical to TRBD1. After removal of 3 bases from V and 8 bases from J, the junction contained 6 bases not matched to a gene. Germline V gives CDR1 LNHDA, CDR2 SQIVND (reference sequence). The CDR3 is 13 amino acids. This CDR3 reads CASSISTGRGYTF. CDR3 coding DNA: TGTGCCAGTAGTATCTCGACAGGGAGAGGCTACACCTTC.

The gene calls are TRBV3-1 and TRBJ1-1; tentatively, D is TRBD1 (5 bases). The CDR3 loop spans 13 amino acids. Trimming shortened V by 4 bases and J by 11 bases, and 17 bases separated the two germline ends. Germline CDR1 and CDR2: LGHDT and YNNKEL (reference sequence). The CDR3, as DNA: TGTGCCAGCAGCCGCCACCGGGACGCTCGGGCTTTCTTT. Translating it yields CASSRHRDARAFF.

This clonotype has a handful of counts. The chain has TRBV6-5 and TRBJ1-4; a weak D match, TRBD1 (5 bases). CDR1 MNHEY and CDR2 SVGAGI come from the germline V gene. V was trimmed by 0 bases and J by 4 bases, leaving 9 bases between them. The CDR3 consists of 15 residues. The CDR3 DNA reads as TGTGCCAGCAGTTACTCGCAGGGCCTTAATGAAAAACTGTTTTTT. It codes for CASSYSQGLNEKLFF.

The sample holds a few counts of this clonotype. The CDR3 here is CASSQGSGGAFF. The CDR3 bases are TGTGCCAGCAGCCAAGGAAGCGGTGGAGCTTTCTTT. The chain employs TRBV3-1 and TRBJ1-1, with unresolved D. The CDR3 contains 12 residues. In germline, CDR1 is LGHDT, CDR2 YNNKEL (reference sequence). Trimming shortened V by 1 base and J by 10 bases, and 10 bases separated the two germline ends.

The chain employs TRBV2 and TRBJ2-3; D may correspond to TRBD1 or TRBD2 (6 bases each). CDR1 and CDR2 from the germline V gene are SNHLY and FYNNEI. There are 13 residues in the CDR3. V lost 5 bases and J lost 6, with 12 bases in between. CDR3 DNA: TGTGCCAGCAGTTTAAAAGGGGGGGATACGCAGTATTTT. This translates into CASSLKGGDTQYF.

CDR3 region: CANGTGEQFF. The CDR3 nucleotides are TGTGCCAATGGTACCGGAGAGCAGTTCTTC. J is TRBJ2-1 and V is TRBV5-5, with unresolved D. V was trimmed by 9 bases and J by 10 bases, leaving 11 bases between them. Germline CDR1 reads SGHKS; CDR2 reads YYEKEE (reference sequence). This CDR3 has 10 residues.

There are a few counts of this clonotype. This chain joins TRBV19 and TRBJ1-1; TRBD1 aligns across 7 bases. Germline lookup yields CDR1 LNHDA and CDR2 SQIVND (reference sequence). With V trimmed by 7 bases and J by 7 bases, 9 bases remained unmatched. The CDR3 has 13 amino acids. The chain's CDR3 is CASKTGVVGEAFF. The CDR3 coding sequence is TGTGCCAGTAAAACAGGGGTAGTTGGTGAAGCTTTCTTT.